This TCR beta chain was profiled in a study of T cells after yellow fever vaccination. Whole-study findings and limits: Post-booster samples contained most primary-vaccination clones (more than 95% CD4, approximately 88% CD8).

There are many counts of this clonotype. The 5'RACE template-switching step produced TCR cDNA and added a universal primer site and UMIs. TCRdb ran MiXCR on the 5' RACE reads and lists one entry per CDR3 protein. The top ten clones hold 0.85% to 1% of a sample with some 23,000 distinct CDR3 sequences, 3.4% of them seen once. The receptor comes from a young man who received the YFV17D yellow fever vaccine. The material sequenced was PBMCs, either bulk or a sorted T-cell subset (CD4+, CD8+, memory, or dextramer-sorted; not recorded which), taken roughly seven weeks after the first yellow fever vaccination.

The CDR3 here is CASSPGLAAVTDTQYF. The CDR3 DNA reads as TGTGCCAGCAGCCCCGGACTAGCGGCGGTCACAGATACGCAGTATTTT. The J gene is TRBJ2-3, the V gene TRBV7-3, with 10 bases that match TRBD2. Germline V gene sequence: CDR1 SGHTA, CDR2 FQGTGA. The CDR3 extends over 16 amino acids. The trim removed 5 bases at V and 2 bases at J, leaving 7 bases unmatched.